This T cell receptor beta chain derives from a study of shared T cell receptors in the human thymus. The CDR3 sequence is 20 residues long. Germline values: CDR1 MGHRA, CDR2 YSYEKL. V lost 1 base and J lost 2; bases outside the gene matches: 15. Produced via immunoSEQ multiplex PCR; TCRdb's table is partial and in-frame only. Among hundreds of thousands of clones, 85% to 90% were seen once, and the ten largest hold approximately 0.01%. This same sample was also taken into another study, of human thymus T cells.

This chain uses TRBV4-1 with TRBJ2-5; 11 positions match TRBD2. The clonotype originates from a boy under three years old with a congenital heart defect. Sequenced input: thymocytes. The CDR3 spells CASSQGLLAGANNRQETQYF. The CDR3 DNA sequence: TGCGCCAGCAGCCAAGGTCTACTAGCGGGAGCGAACAATAGGCAAGAGACCCAGTACTTC.